This note documents a single TCR beta chain sequence. Using immunoSEQ multiplex PCR, the repertoire was profiled, and TCRdb retains in-frame clones only, with some absent. This sample has 65,000 to 90,000 clones, with around 90% found just once. The entry originates in a study of OX40 agonist ivuxolimab in advanced cancers. The clonotype was recovered from an adult with an advanced solid tumor such as melanoma, head and neck, liver or kidney cancer. This specimen consisted of CD4+ or CD8+ T cells sorted from blood, obtained in a trial of the OX40 agonist ivuxolimab.

This chain's CDR3 is CASSIGTGNQPQHF. In DNA, the CDR3 is TGTGCCAGTAGTATTGGTACAGGCAATCAGCCCCAGCATTTT. This chain links TRBV19 with TRBJ1-5; D is uncertain. V was cut by 3 bases and J by 2 bases, with 8 bases left in between. The V gene's germline CDR1 is LNHDA and CDR2 SQIVND (reference sequence). The CDR3 covers 14 residues.